Listed here is a single TCR beta chain. What this receptor recognizes is not known. Base qualities are missing; no much larger clone stands one base away. Libraries were constructed by the immunoSEQ multiplex PCR assay. The multiplex PCR relied on a mix of 60 forward primers for TCR Vbeta segments and 13 reverse primers for TCR Jbeta segments. The CDR3 region of rearranged TCR beta genes was amplified from genomic DNA by a multiplex PCR assay. Amplified TCR beta libraries were sequenced as 87-base-pair reads on the Illumina HiSeq System. Concerning the study's data processing: A later analysis counted some 74 million unique TCR beta chains across the 690 or so repertoires, and around 9.9 million of these chains were shared by at least two donors. Raw reads were error-corrected and collapsed into unique sequences with a nearest-neighbor algorithm that merged closely related sequences to remove PCR and sequencing errors. To assign V, D and J gene segments, CDR3 sequences were aligned to IMGT reference sequences. For a sequence to be retained, a match of at least six nucleotides to both a V gene segment and a J gene segment was required. Rearrangements were classified as productive when the CDR3 lacked stop codons and remained in frame with V and J, and all other rearrangements were classified as non-productive. CDR3 was defined according to IMGT convention as the region running from the second conserved V-encoded cysteine to the conserved J-encoded phenylalanine. The earlier analysis of more than 450 of the donors excluded sequences that lacked an unambiguous match to a single V gene segment. In an earlier analysis of around 590 of the donors, a V segment was called functional when productive rearrangements were above 56.7%, and segregating when the standard deviation between donors exceeded 5%. A statistical classification framework was built for diagnosing cytomegalovirus status from the catalog of TCR beta chain sequences. In a later analysis, V and J genes were assigned by comparing TCR nucleotide sequences against IMGT/GENE-DB human TR gene sequences. The TCRdist pipeline was used in a later analysis to assign CDR3 sequences and most-parsimonious VDJ recombination scenarios. A later analysis defined each TCR beta chain by its CDR3 amino acid sequence plus V-gene family, and excluded reads lacking a unique V-gene family. As a way to deal with suspected cross-contamination and a sequencing artifact, a later analysis dropped 592 nucleotide sequences that were highly shared and had low generation probability. A later analysis calculated a clonal expansion index for each public chain from normalized within-repertoire ranks of inferred template counts. A later analysis computed generation probabilities with a VDJ recombination model fitted to out-of-frame rearrangements, and checked the results against IGoR. Hypergeometric tests were used in a later analysis to score TCR-TCR, TCR-HLA and TCR-CMV co-occurrence, with a repertoire-size bias correction applied to the TCR pairs. False discovery rates were estimated in a later analysis by permuting HLA or CMV assignments 20 times. A later analysis grouped co-occurring TCRs with DBSCAN, adding TCRdist sequence similarity when clustering within HLA-allele-positive subsets. For co-occurrence clustering, repertoires with fewer than 30,000 or more than 120,000 public chains were excluded, along with five repertoires with anomalous nucleotide sharing. Drawn from immuneACCESS, this table holds only the in-frame rearrangements with V and J called that TCRdb kept. Clones are partly lost; checked studies trace under half to an unresolved V gene and leave the rest unexplained. For V, J and clone size, that table is used; D and trimming come from the DNA. For this sample the table gives 150,000 to 200,000 clones, of which 60% to 80% were detected only once. Together, the top ten hold about 4.3% of the sample.

The cohort was made up of roughly 670 healthy bone marrow donors. Cohort members were all nominally healthy when sampled, although unrecorded immune exposures were likely present. The donor was CMV seropositive and was included in the group of 290 or so seropositive cohort members. A peripheral blood sample was collected from each donor, and TCR beta sequencing was performed on peripheral blood mononuclear cells. The Qiagen DNeasy Blood Extraction Kit was used to extract genomic DNA from the blood cell samples. This sample was taken from a study of cytomegalovirus exposure and HLA in healthy donors (TCRdb year 2017). At the level of the whole study: According to an earlier analysis of 587 of the donors, some 180 million T cells yielded 90 million to 130 million unique TCR beta sequences and 276 Gb of sequence data. Roughly 300 gigabases of sequencing data and tens of millions of unique TCR sequences made up an early release that covered approximately 620 HLA-typed donors. Of the 350 to 450 genotyped donors, about 80% fell in the genetic ancestry cluster associated with self-reported Caucasian donors. The study was designed to test whether signatures of past pathogen exposure could be identified by cataloging public T cell receptors. Using immunosequencing, the study profiled T cell repertoires from 500 to 800 subjects and related those repertoires to cytomegalovirus serostatus. A separate validation cohort of roughly 120 different subjects was used in addition to the 666-subject first cohort. High-throughput TCR immunosequencing, statistical association of individual TCRs with disease status, and machine learning were combined to predict cytomegalovirus infection status. A later analysis re-analyzed previously published TCR beta repertoires from 600 to 850 donors and added high-resolution HLA genotyping to study TCR occurrence patterns. Rather than drawing on any new phenotypic data, the later analysis identified candidate immune exposures from TCR beta sequences and the way those sequences occurred across donors. In an earlier analysis of about 590 of the donors, high-throughput TCR beta sequencing was used to judge whether each TCR beta V gene segment behaved as functional or pseudogenic. Donor age, sex, ethnicity and CMV serostatus were collected together with the repertoire data. A later genetic analysis took genome-wide SNP genotypes for about three fifths of the 666 donors and used that subset as a discovery cohort. Every discovery cohort repertoire had been produced on one sequencing platform. HLA typing included class I and class II loci at four-digit resolution. The number of typed donors differed by locus: about 620-630 for A, B, C, DRB1 and DQB1; 500 to 550 for DQA1; about 600 for DPA1; and 400 to 480 for DPB1. Several DR-DQ haplotypes were treated as single units for association and clustering because of strong linkage in the cohort. Among 398 genotyped donors of the cohort, an average of about 240,000 unique TCR beta nucleotide sequences were sequenced per donor, 15% to 20% of them non-productive.

What the authors observed across the whole study: The earlier analysis of almost 600 of the donors excluded over 15 rarely observed V segments, including chromosome 9 orphons, because counts were too low. When HLA alleles, especially DR and DQ, strongly co-occurred, TCR associations were difficult to assign to individual alleles. A group of highly shared sequence variants was considered likely to be a technical artifact of the sequencing pipeline. Because some donors lacked HLA typing at each locus, the association tests relied only on the typed subset. In a later analysis, most CMV-associated TCR beta chains were found to appear HLA-restricted, with HLA associations seemingly driven largely by CMV exposure. According to a later analysis, TCR association rates differed among HLA loci, with DRB1 alleles showing the most associated TCRs and HLA-C alleles showing the fewest. Across donors, most TCR sequences were observed very rarely, whereas some public TCRs were present in many individuals. In both the original and validation cohorts, the classifier was reported to diagnose cytomegalovirus status with high specificity and sensitivity. It was suggested by the authors that the approach could potentially be generalized to other disease states and immunological phenotypes. A further reported finding was that TCR beta sequences accurately predicted the HLA-A and HLA-B alleles for most subjects in the first cohort. For the cohort, immune exposure information was limited to CMV serostatus. A few of the identified cytomegalovirus-associated TCR beta chains were confirmed in vitro to be specific for cytomegalovirus antigens. According to a later analysis, parvovirus B19, influenza, CMV and Epstein-Barr virus appeared linked to several top co-occurrence clusters. In an earlier analysis of approximately 590 of the donors, most TCR beta V segments were observed in productive rearrangements about 90% or about 30% of the time, broadly matching IMGT annotations. Linkage disequilibrium might explain the correlated functional status among segregating V segments, but an unknown experimental factor could not be ruled out. A later analysis found that HLA-associated TCR beta chains were more clonally expanded and had lower generation probabilities than equally common non-associated chains. In a later genetic analysis, a missense DCLRE1C variant was associated with V-gene and J-gene trimming of TCR beta chains, and the association was replicated in an independent cohort. Sequencing depth was assumed to be roughly uniform across donors in the presence/absence analyses, though that assumption may not hold. In this cohort, only TCR beta chains were sequenced, and detectable features were limited by the absence of alpha or paired-chain data. According to a later genetic analysis, donors in an Asian-associated ancestry cluster had fewer N-insertions in productive TCRs than the approximately 610-donor mean. At a false discovery rate of 0.05, a later analysis linked about 17,000 TCR beta sequences to specific HLA alleles. In the study, some 160 TCR beta chains were listed as associated with cytomegalovirus. Some IMGT-functional V segments, including TRBV6-2 and TRBV6-3, could not be told apart with the 87-base-pair reads, so those segments were excluded.

Its CDR3 holds 13 amino acids, cysteine through phenylalanine. The entry retains the CDR3 DNA only, 39 bases that are in frame from base 1. The receptor chain draws on TRBV7-5 and TRBJ1-5. TRBV7-5 is a pseudogene locus. The sequence derives from a young man in good health and CMV-seropositive. Sample: PBMCs. The CDR3 reads CARSLAGFQPQHF. The DNA sequence follows: TGTGCCAGAAGCTTAGCGGGGTTTCAGCCCCAGCATTTT.